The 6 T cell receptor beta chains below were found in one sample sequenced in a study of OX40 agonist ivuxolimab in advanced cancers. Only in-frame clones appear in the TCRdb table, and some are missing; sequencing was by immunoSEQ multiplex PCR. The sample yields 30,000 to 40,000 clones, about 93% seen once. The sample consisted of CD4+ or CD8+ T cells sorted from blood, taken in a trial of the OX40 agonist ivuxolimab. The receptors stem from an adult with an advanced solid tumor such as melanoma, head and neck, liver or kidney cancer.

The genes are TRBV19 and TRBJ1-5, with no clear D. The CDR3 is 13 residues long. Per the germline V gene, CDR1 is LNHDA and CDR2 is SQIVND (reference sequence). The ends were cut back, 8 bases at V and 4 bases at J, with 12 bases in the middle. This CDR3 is CASSDGVNQPQHF. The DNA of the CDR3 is TGTGCCAGTTCGGATGGCGTTAATCAGCCCCAGCATTTT.

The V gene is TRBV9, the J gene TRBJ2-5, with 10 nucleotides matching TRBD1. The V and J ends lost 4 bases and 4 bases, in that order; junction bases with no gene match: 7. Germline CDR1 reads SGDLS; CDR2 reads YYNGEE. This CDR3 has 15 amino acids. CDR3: CASSIRTGGLETQYF. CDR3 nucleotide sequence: TGTGCCAGCAGCATCAGGACAGGGGGACTAGAGACCCAGTACTTC.

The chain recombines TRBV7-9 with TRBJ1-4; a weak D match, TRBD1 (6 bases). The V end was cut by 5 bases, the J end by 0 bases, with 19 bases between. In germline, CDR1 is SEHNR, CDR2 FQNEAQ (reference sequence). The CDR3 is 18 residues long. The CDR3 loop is CASSPGSTGFATNEKLFF. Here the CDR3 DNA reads TGTGCCAGCAGCCCAGGGAGCACAGGGTTCGCAACTAATGAAAAACTGTTTTTT.

The chain's CDR3 is CASSQDDRHSPAYEQYF. The DNA of the CDR3 is TGTGCCAGCAGCCAAGATGACAGGCACAGCCCAGCCTACGAGCAGTACTTC. The V call is TRBV14, the J call TRBJ2-7; D might be TRBD1 (6 bases). The ends were cut back, 0 bases at V and 2 bases at J, with 17 bases in the middle. This CDR3 spans 17 amino acids. Germline CDR1 reads SGHDN; CDR2 reads FVKESK. The full variable domain, its missing parts supplied by reference TRBV14 and TRBJ2-7, is EAGVTQFPSHSVIEKGQTVTLRCDPISGHDNLYWYRRVMGKEIKFLLHFVKESKQDESGMPNNRFLAERTGGTYSTLKVQPAELEDSGVYFCASSQDDRHSPAYEQYFGPGTRLTVT.

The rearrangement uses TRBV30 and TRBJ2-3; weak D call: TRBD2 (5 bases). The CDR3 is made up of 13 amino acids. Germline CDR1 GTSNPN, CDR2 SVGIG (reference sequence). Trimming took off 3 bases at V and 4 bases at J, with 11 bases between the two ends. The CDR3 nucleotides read TGTGCCTGGAGCCGCGGGTACGCAGATACGCAGTATTTT. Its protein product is CAWSRGYADTQYF.

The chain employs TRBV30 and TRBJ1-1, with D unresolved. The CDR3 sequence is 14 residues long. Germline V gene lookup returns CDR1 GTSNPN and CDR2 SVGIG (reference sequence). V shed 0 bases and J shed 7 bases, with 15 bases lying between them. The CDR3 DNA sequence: TGTGCCTGGAGTGTACGGAGGGATGGTAATGAAGCTTTCTTT. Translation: CAWSVRRDGNEAFF. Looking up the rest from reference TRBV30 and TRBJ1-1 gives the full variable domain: SQTIHQWPATLVQPVGSPLSLECTVEGTSNPNLYWYRQAAGRGLQLLFYSVGIGQISSEVPQNLSASRPQDRQFILSSKKLLLSDSGFYLCAWSVRRDGNEAFFGQGTRLTVV.